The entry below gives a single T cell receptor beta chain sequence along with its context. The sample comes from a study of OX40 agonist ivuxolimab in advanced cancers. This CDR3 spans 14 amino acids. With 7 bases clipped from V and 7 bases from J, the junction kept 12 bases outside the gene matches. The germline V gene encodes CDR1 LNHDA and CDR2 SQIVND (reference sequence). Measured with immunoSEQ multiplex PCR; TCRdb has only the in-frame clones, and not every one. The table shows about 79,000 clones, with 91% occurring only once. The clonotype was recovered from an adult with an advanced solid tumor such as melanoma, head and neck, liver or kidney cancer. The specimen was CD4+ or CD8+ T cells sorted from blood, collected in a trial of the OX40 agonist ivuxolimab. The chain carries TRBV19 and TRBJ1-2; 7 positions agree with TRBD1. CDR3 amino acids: CASTNSQGWVGYTF. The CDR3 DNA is TGTGCCAGTACCAATTCACAGGGGTGGGTTGGCTACACCTTC.